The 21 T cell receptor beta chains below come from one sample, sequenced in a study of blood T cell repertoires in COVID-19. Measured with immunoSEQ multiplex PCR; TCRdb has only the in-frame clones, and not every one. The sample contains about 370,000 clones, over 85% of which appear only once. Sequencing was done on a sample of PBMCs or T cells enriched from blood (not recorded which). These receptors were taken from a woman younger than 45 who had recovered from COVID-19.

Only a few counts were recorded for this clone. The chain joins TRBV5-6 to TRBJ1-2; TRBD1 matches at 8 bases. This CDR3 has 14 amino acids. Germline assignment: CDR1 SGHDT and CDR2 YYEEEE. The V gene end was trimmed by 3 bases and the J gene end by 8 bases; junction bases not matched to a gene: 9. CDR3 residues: CASSYDDRGGGYTF. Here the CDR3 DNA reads TGTGCCAGCAGCTACGATGACAGGGGAGGAGGCTACACCTTC. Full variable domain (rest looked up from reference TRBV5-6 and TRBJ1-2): DAGVTQSPTHLIKTRGQQVTLRCSPKSGHDTVSWYQQALGQGPQFIFQYYEEEERQRGNFPDRFSGHQFPNYSSELNVNALLLGDSALYLCASSYDDRGGGYTFGSGTRLTVV.

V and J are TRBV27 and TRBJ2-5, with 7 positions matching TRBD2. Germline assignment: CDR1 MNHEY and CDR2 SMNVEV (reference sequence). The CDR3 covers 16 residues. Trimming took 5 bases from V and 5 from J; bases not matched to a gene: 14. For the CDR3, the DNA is TGTGCCAGCAGTCCTCCTTTAGCGGGCCCGAGGGAGACCCAGTACTTC. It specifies CASSPPLAGPRETQYF.

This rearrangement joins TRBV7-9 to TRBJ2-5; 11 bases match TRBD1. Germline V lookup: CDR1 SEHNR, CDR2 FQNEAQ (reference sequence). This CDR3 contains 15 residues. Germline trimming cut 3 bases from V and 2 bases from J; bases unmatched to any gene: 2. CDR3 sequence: CASSFGQGAQETQYF. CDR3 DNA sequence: TGTGCCAGCAGCTTTGGACAGGGGGCACAAGAGACCCAGTACTTC.

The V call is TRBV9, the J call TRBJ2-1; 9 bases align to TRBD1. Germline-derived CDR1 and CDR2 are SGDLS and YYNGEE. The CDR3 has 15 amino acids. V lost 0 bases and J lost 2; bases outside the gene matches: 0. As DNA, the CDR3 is TGTGCCAGCAGCGTAGGGGACAGGGCCTACAATGAGCAGTTCTTC. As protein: CASSVGDRAYNEQFF.

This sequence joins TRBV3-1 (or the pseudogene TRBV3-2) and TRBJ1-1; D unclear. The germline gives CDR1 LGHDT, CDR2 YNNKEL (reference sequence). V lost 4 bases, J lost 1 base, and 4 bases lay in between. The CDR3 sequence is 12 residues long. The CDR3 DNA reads TGTGCCAGCAGCCGACAGAACACTGAAGCTTTCTTT. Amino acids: CASSRQNTEAFF.

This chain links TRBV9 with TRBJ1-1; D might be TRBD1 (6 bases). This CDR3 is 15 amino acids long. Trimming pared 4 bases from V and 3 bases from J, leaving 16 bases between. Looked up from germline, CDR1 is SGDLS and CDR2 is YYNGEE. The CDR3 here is CASSPRGGAYTEAFF. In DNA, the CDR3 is TGTGCCAGCAGCCCCCGGGGGGGGGCCTACACTGAAGCTTTCTTT.

The CDR3 DNA reads TGTGCCAGCAGTCCACAGGGTGTTGGCACTGAAGCTTTCTTT. Residues: CASSPQGVGTEAFF. V and J are TRBV2 and TRBJ1-1, with TRBD1 as a possible D gene (6 bases). The ends were cut back, 5 bases at V and 4 bases at J, with 14 bases in the middle. Looked up from germline, CDR1 is SNHLY and CDR2 is FYNNEI. The CDR3 runs 14 residues.

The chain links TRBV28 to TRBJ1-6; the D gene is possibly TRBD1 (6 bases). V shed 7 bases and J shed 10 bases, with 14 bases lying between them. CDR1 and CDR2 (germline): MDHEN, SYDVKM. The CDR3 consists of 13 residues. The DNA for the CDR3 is TGTGCCAGCAAAGCGGACAGCAGATCACCCCTCCACTTT. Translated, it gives CASKADSRSPLHF.

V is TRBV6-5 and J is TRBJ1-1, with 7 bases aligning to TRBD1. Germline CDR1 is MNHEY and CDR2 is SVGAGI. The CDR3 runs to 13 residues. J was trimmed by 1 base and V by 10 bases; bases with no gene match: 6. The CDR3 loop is CATTGVTNTEAFF. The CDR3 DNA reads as TGTGCCACCACAGGGGTTACGAACACTGAAGCTTTCTTT.

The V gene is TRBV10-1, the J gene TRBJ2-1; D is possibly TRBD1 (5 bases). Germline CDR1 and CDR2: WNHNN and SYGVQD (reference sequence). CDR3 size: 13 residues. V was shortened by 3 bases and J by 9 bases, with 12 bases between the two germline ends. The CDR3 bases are TGCGCCAGCAGTGACCAGGGATGGTTTGAGCAGTTCTTC. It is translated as CASSDQGWFEQFF.

CDR3: CASGLDNSYEQYF. In nucleotides, the CDR3 is TGTGCTAGTGGTTTGGATAACTCCTACGAGCAGTACTTC. This chain links TRBV12-5 with TRBJ2-7; D not certain. From germline, CDR1 is LGHNT and CDR2 FRNRAP. V lost 1 base to trimming and J lost 0 bases, with 4 bases between them. The CDR3 is 13 amino acids.

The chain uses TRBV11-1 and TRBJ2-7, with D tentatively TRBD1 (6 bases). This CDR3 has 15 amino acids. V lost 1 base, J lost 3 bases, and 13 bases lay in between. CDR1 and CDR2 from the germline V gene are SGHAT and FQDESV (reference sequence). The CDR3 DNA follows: TGTGCCAGCAGCTTAGAATTGGACAGAAACTACGAGCAGTACTTC. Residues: CASSLELDRNYEQYF. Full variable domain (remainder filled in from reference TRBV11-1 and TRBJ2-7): EAEVAQSPRYKITEKSQAVAFWCDPISGHATLYWYRQILGQGPELLVQFQDESVVDDSQLPKDRFSAERLKGVDSTLKIQPAELGDSAMYLCASSLELDRNYEQYFGPGTRLTVT.

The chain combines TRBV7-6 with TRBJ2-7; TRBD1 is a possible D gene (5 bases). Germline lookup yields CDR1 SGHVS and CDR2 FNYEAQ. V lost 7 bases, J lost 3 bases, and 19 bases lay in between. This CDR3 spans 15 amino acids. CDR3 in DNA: TGTGCCAGCACCCCTCCTATAGGACAAAGCTACGAGCAGTACTTC. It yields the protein CASTPPIGQSYEQYF.

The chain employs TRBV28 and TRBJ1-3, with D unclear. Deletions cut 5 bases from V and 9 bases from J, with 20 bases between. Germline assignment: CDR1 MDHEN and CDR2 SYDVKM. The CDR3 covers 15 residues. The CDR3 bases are TGTGCCAGCAGTCGACCGCTCGTTGGAGGAGGCACCATATATTTT. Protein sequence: CASSRPLVGGGTIYF.

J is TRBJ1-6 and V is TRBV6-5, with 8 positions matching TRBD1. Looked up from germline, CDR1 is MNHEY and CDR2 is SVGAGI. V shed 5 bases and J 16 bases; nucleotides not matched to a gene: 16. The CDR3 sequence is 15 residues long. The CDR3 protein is CASSPGTGLEIRLHF. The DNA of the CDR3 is TGTGCCAGCAGTCCCGGGACAGGTTTAGAGATCAGGCTCCACTTT.

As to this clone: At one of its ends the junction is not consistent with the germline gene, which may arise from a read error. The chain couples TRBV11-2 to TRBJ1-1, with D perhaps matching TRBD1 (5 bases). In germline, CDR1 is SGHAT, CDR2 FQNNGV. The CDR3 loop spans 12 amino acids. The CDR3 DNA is TGTGCCAGCAGCTTAGATCGAACGGCAGGACATTTT. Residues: CASSLDRTAGHF.

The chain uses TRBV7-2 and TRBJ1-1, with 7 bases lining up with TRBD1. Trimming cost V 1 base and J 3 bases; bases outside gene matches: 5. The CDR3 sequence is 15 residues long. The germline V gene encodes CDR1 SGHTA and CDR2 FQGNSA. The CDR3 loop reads CASSLGAQGDTEAFF. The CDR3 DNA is TGTGCCAGCAGCTTAGGTGCCCAGGGGGACACTGAAGCTTTCTTT.

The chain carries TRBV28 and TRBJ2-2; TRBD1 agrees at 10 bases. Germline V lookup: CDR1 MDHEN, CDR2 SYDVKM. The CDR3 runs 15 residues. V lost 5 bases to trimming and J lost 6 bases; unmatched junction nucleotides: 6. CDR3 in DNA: TGTGCCAGCAGTCAGACAGGGGGCTCCGCCGGGGAGCTGTTTTTT. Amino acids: CASSQTGGSAGELFF.

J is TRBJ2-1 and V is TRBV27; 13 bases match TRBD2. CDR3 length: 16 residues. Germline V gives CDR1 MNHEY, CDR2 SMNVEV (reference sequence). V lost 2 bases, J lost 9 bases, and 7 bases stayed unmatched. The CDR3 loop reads CASSLAVGLAGVEQFF. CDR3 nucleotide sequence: TGTGCCAGCAGTTTAGCTGTCGGACTAGCGGGAGTTGAGCAGTTCTTC.

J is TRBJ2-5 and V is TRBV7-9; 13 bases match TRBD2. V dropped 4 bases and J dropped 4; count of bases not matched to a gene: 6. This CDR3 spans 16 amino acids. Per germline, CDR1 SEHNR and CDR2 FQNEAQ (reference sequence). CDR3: CASSYGLAGVLETQYF. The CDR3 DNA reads TGTGCCAGCAGCTACGGACTAGCGGGAGTCTTAGAGACCCAGTACTTC.

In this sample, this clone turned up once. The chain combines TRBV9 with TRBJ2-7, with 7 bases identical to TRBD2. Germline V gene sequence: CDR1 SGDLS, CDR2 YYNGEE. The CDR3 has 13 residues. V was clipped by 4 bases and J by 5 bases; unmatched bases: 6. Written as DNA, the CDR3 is TGTGCCAGCAGCCCGGGAGGTCAGAACGAGCAGTACTTC. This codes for CASSPGGQNEQYF.